These 27 T cell receptor beta chains originate from one sample sequenced in a study of regulatory dendritic cells for organ transplantation. Some clones are missing from TCRdb's copy, which holds only in-frame ones; the method was immunoSEQ multiplex PCR. Here the sample spans around 30,000 clones, approximately 81% being singletons. What was sequenced was naive CD8+ T cells from blood. Subset: CD45RA+ naive T cells. All receptors derive from a human donor in good health.

The chain employs TRBV11-1 and TRBJ1-1; D is possibly TRBD1 (6 bases). Germline V CDR1 and CDR2: SGHAT, FQDESV (reference sequence). The ends were cut back, 6 bases at V and 5 bases at J, with 16 bases in the middle. This CDR3 is built from 14 residues. The CDR3 bases are TGTGCCAGCAGTATAAGGACAGTGGAGACTGAAGCTTTCTTT. Translation gives CASSIRTVETEAFF.

The rearrangement links TRBV6-5 to TRBJ1-3; D gene ambiguous. CDR1 MNHEY and CDR2 SVGAGI come from the germline V gene. V was cut by 5 bases and J by 0 bases, with 8 bases left in between. The CDR3 contains 14 residues. The CDR3 DNA is TGTGCCAGCAGTCCACAGAGCTCTGGAAACACCATATATTTT. Protein sequence: CASSPQSSGNTIYF.

In its sample, this clone was seen a few times. The chain joins TRBV9 to TRBJ1-1; D is possibly TRBD1 (6 bases). Per the germline V gene, CDR1 is SGDLS and CDR2 is YYNGEE. Trimming stripped 2 bases from V and 3 bases from J, with 11 bases between. This CDR3 contains 14 residues. The CDR3 loop reads CASSVEGVDTEAFF. The CDR3 coding sequence is TGTGCCAGCAGCGTCGAGGGGGTTGACACTGAAGCTTTCTTT.

The J gene is TRBJ2-1, the V gene TRBV7-9; 9 nucleotides line up with TRBD1. The V segment lost 5 bases and the J segment 1 base; nucleotides outside the gene matches: 3. This CDR3 comprises 15 residues. Germline CDR1 reads SEHNR; CDR2 reads FQNEAQ (reference sequence). The CDR3 loop reads CASSPGQGSYNEQFF. In DNA, the CDR3 is TGTGCCAGCAGCCCCGGACAGGGGTCCTACAATGAGCAGTTCTTC. Using reference TRBV7-9 and TRBJ2-1 for the parts outside the CDR3, the full variable domain is DTGVSQNPRHKITKRGQNVTFRCDPISEHNRLYWYRQTLGQGPEFLTYFQNEAQLEKSRLLSDRFSAERPKGSFSTLEIQRTEQGDSAMYLCASSPGQGSYNEQFFGPGTRLTVL.

The table lists this clone with a few counts. J is TRBJ2-7 and V is TRBV4-1; 10 positions match TRBD2. The V gene end was trimmed by 1 base and the J gene end by 7 bases; junction bases not matched to a gene: 1. Germline CDR1 and CDR2: MGHRA and YSYEKL. This CDR3 is 13 amino acids long. The CDR3 loop reads CASSQGLAGEQYF. CDR3 nucleotides: TGCGCCAGCAGCCAAGGACTAGCGGGTGAGCAGTACTTC.

The chain joins TRBV5-6 to TRBJ2-1; 12 bases line up with TRBD2. Germline loops: CDR1 SGHDT, CDR2 YYEEEE. CDR3 length: 17 residues. Germline trimming cut 2 bases from V and 7 bases from J; bases unmatched to any gene: 10. The CDR3, as DNA: TGTGCCAGCAGCTTCTCCCGACTAGCGGGGGACCAAAATGAGCAGTTCTTC. Translation gives CASSFSRLAGDQNEQFF.

V usage is TRBV5-6 and J usage is TRBJ1-1; D might be TRBD1 (6 bases). CDR3 length: 15 amino acids. Deletions cut 2 bases from V and 0 bases from J, with 11 bases between. Per the germline V gene, CDR1 is SGHDT and CDR2 is YYEEEE. The CDR3 protein is CASSFFQGLNTEAFF. The CDR3, as DNA: TGTGCCAGCAGCTTTTTTCAGGGGCTGAACACTGAAGCTTTCTTT.

This sequence joins TRBV20-1 and TRBJ2-1; D gene unclear. Deletions cut 1 base from V and 4 bases from J, with 2 bases between. CDR1 is DFQATT, CDR2 SNEGSKA, per germline (reference sequence). This CDR3 has 11 amino acids. The CDR3 DNA sequence: TGCAGTGCTAGAGCTTACAATGAGCAGTTCTTC. This encodes CSARAYNEQFF.

The chain uses TRBV4-3 and TRBJ2-3; weak D call: TRBD2 (6 bases). Trimming took off 0 bases at V and 3 bases at J, with 13 bases between the two ends. Per the germline V gene, CDR1 is LGHNA and CDR2 is YSLEER. The CDR3 is made up of 16 amino acids. CDR3 DNA sequence: TGCGCCAGCAGCCAAGAGACGACTAGACGAACAGATACGCAGTATTTT. Encoded protein: CASSQETTRRTDTQYF.

The rearrangement uses TRBV7-9 and TRBJ1-2; D possibly corresponds to TRBD1 (5 bases). Germline V gives CDR1 SEHNR, CDR2 FQNEAQ (reference sequence). Trimming removed 5 bases at V and 9 bases at J, with 16 bases between. The CDR3 extends over 13 amino acids. CDR3 in amino acids: CASSPIQVERYTF. CDR3 DNA: TGTGCCAGCAGCCCCATACAGGTCGAGCGCTACACCTTC. Looking up the rest from reference TRBV7-9 and TRBJ1-2 gives the full variable domain: DTGVSQNPRHKITKRGQNVTFRCDPISEHNRLYWYRQTLGQGPEFLTYFQNEAQLEKSRLLSDRFSAERPKGSFSTLEIQRTEQGDSAMYLCASSPIQVERYTFGSGTRLTVV.

The chain has TRBV7-8 and TRBJ2-1, with 7 positions matching TRBD1. The length of the CDR3 is 14 residues. In germline, CDR1 is SGHVS, CDR2 FQNEAQ. V was pared by 5 bases and J by 4 bases, with 5 bases of the junction left unmatched. The CDR3 reads CASSPGTEYNEQFF. CDR3 nucleotides: TGTGCCAGCAGCCCCGGGACAGAGTACAATGAGCAGTTCTTC.

The J gene is TRBJ1-5, the V gene TRBV7-6, with D perhaps matching TRBD1 (5 bases). From germline, CDR1 is SGHVS and CDR2 FNYEAQ. V was shortened by 4 bases and J by 1 base, with 17 bases between the two germline ends. The CDR3 extends over 17 amino acids. CDR3: CASSSSPGTSSNQPQHF. The CDR3 region has the DNA TGTGCCAGCAGCTCCTCCCCGGGGACTTCGAGCAATCAGCCCCAGCATTTT.

The chain combines TRBV5-8 with TRBJ2-7; 8 nucleotides match TRBD1. V shed 4 bases, J shed 7 bases, and the junction held 10 bases outside the gene matches. This CDR3 is 14 amino acids long. Per germline, CDR1 SGHTS and CDR2 YDEGEE. Here the CDR3 reads CASSLRTGLREQYF. The CDR3 region has the DNA TGTGCCAGCAGCCTCCGGACAGGGCTCAGAGAGCAGTACTTC. Complete variable domain (other parts from reference TRBV5-8 and TRBJ2-7): EAGVTQSPTHLIKTRGQQATLRCSPISGHTSVYWYQQALGLGLQFLLWYDEGEERNRGNFPPRFSGRQFPNYSSELNVNALELEDSALYLCASSLRTGLREQYFGPGTRLTVT.

The J gene is TRBJ2-7, the V gene TRBV29-1, with D maybe TRBD1 (6 bases). There are 14 residues in the CDR3. V lost 0 bases, J lost 5 bases, and 14 bases lay in between. The germline gives CDR1 SQVTM, CDR2 ANQGSEA. The CDR3 region is CSVEDQGKSHEQYF. The DNA for the CDR3 is TGCAGCGTTGAAGACCAGGGGAAATCCCACGAGCAGTACTTC.

The chain links TRBV9 to TRBJ2-7; maybe TRBD1 (6 bases). V gave up 3 bases and J gave up 1 base, with 8 bases separating them. The CDR3 loop spans 13 amino acids. In germline, CDR1 is SGDLS, CDR2 YYNGEE. DNA for the CDR3: TGTGCCAGCAGCGGAGGACAGTCCTACGAGCAGTACTTC. Translation gives CASSGGQSYEQYF. Full variable domain (outside the CDR3, taken from reference TRBV9 and TRBJ2-7): DSGVTQTPKHLITATGQRVTLRCSPRSGDLSVYWYQQSLDQGLQFLIQYYNGEERAKGNILERFSAQQFPDLHSELNLSSLELGDSALYFCASSGGQSYEQYFGPGTRLTVT.

The chain combines TRBV6-5 with TRBJ1-1; maybe TRBD1 (5 bases). Germline CDR1 reads MNHEY; CDR2 reads SVGAGI. V lost 7 bases and J 4 bases, leaving 7 bases between the germline ends. The CDR3 has 11 residues. CDR3 amino acids: CASTQGTEAFF. The CDR3 DNA sequence: TGTGCCAGCACCCAGGGCACTGAAGCTTTCTTT.

This chain uses TRBV6-6 with TRBJ2-2; 9 nucleotides match TRBD2. The germline gives CDR1 MNHNY, CDR2 SVGAGI (reference sequence). The V and J ends lost 10 bases and 2 bases, in that order; junction bases with no gene match: 2. The CDR3 runs to 13 residues. DNA for the CDR3: TGTGCCACTAGCGGGGAAAACACCGGGGAGCTGTTTTTT. This translates into CATSGENTGELFF.

The V gene is TRBV4-3, the J gene TRBJ2-7, with 7 bases fitting TRBD1. The germline V gene has CDR1 LGHNA and CDR2 YSLEER. J gave up 6 bases and V 4 bases, and 9 bases lay outside the gene matches. The CDR3 contains 14 residues. The CDR3 loop reads CASSLNRDRREQYF. The CDR3 bases are TGCGCCAGCAGCCTTAACCGGGACAGACGCGAGCAGTACTTC.

The gene calls are TRBV7-8 and TRBJ2-2, with D perhaps TRBD1 (6 bases). The germline CDR1 and CDR2 sequences are SGHVS and FQNEAQ. This CDR3 contains 15 residues. Trimming pared 2 bases from V and 1 base from J, leaving 8 bases between. The CDR3 DNA follows: TGTGCCAGCAGCTTAAAACAGGGGAACACCGGGGAGCTGTTTTTT. Protein: CASSLKQGNTGELFF.

This chain joins TRBV7-6 and TRBJ2-2; D is perhaps TRBD1 (5 bases). CDR3 length: 15 residues. Germline CDR1 reads SGHVS; CDR2 reads FNYEAQ. V gave up 1 base and J gave up 3 bases, with 9 bases separating them. CDR3 coding DNA: TGTGCCAGCAGCTTAGAGGACACCTACACCGGGGAGCTGTTTTTT. This codes for CASSLEDTYTGELFF.

The chain links TRBV7-8 to TRBJ1-5; 7 nucleotides match TRBD1. Germline CDR1 is SGHVS and CDR2 is FQNEAQ. J gave up 5 bases and V 0 bases, and 7 bases lay outside the gene matches. The length of the CDR3 is 16 residues. This CDR3 is CASSLAAKGAHQPQHF. CDR3 coding DNA: TGTGCCAGCAGCTTAGCCGCAAAGGGGGCTCATCAGCCCCAGCATTTT.

The gene calls are TRBV4-3 and TRBJ1-6, with 12 bases fitting TRBD1. The CDR3 consists of 17 residues. Germline CDR1 and CDR2: LGHNA and YSLEER. V gave up 0 bases and J gave up 9 bases; unmatched junction bases: 6. The CDR3 is CASSQDPGQGARSPLHF. CDR3 nucleotides: TGCGCCAGCAGCCAAGATCCGGGACAGGGGGCACGTTCACCCCTCCACTTT.

As DNA, the CDR3 is TGTGCCATCCCCAGGGGGCCTCCCTATGGAGAGACCCAGTACTTC. Translated: CAIPRGPPYGETQYF. V gene TRBV2 combines with J gene TRBJ2-5, with 8 bases identical to TRBD1. The CDR3 totals 15 residues. The germline V gene has CDR1 SNHLY and CDR2 FYNNEI. V gave up 10 bases and J gave up 4 bases; unmatched junction bases: 14.

This chain connects TRBV19 to TRBJ2-1; 7 bases match TRBD1. This CDR3 comprises 16 residues. The V gene end was trimmed by 5 bases and the J gene end by 1 base; junction bases not matched to a gene: 8. Germline values: CDR1 LNHDA, CDR2 SQIVND (reference sequence). The CDR3 region has the DNA TGTGCCAGTAGTTTGAACTCAGGGGGTTCCTACAATGAGCAGTTCTTC. This gives the protein CASSLNSGGSYNEQFF. Drawing the rest from reference TRBV19 and TRBJ2-1, the complete variable domain is DGGITQSPKYLFRKEGQNVTLSCEQNLNHDAMYWYRQDPGQGLRLIYYSQIVNDFQKGDIAEGYSVSREKKESFPLTVTSAQKNPTAFYLCASSLNSGGSYNEQFFGPGTRLTVL.

The chain uses TRBV5-1 and TRBJ2-2, with a possible D match to TRBD2 (5 bases). The CDR3 totals 17 residues. Germline CDR1 SGHRS, CDR2 YFSETQ. Trimming stripped 0 bases from V and 3 bases from J, with 15 bases between. Here the CDR3 DNA reads TGCGCCAGCAGCTTGGAACGGAGGTCAGCGGACACCGGGGAGCTGTTTTTT. Protein: CASSLERRSADTGELFF.

The chain is built from TRBV6-1 and TRBJ2-7, with a tentative D call TRBD2 (5 bases). The germline CDR1 and CDR2 sequences are MNHNS and SASEGT. Trimming removed 2 bases at V and 4 bases at J, with 15 bases between. The CDR3 length is 15 residues. The CDR3 loop is CASSEPFSGGYEQYF. For the CDR3, the DNA is TGTGCCAGCAGTGAACCTTTTTCCGGCGGGTACGAGCAGTACTTC.

J is TRBJ2-3 and V is TRBV2; 8 bases map to TRBD1. CDR3 length: 15 amino acids. Losses at the gene ends were 6 bases for V and 4 bases for J; bases not matched to a gene: 9. The germline gives CDR1 SNHLY, CDR2 FYNNEI. CDR3 amino acids: CASRRREQGADTQYF. The CDR3 DNA sequence: TGTGCCAGCAGGAGACGAGAACAGGGGGCAGATACGCAGTATTTT.